This TCR beta chain is drawn from a study of breast tumors, draining lymph nodes, adjacent tissues. Regarding the study as a whole: Findings are consistent with lymph node origin and intratumoral expansion of most tumor T cells.

The ends were cut back, 8 bases at V and 6 bases at J, with 18 bases in the middle. This CDR3 spans 14 amino acids. CDR1 and CDR2 from the germline V gene are SNHLY and FYNNEI. This clonotype was seen repeatedly, ten times or more. The antigen is undetermined. A single record per CDR3 protein comes from TCRdb applying MiXCR to the multiplex PCR reads. The data show approximately 90,000 distinct CDR3 sequences, about 27% seen once. The lymph nodes were axillary draining lymph nodes from breast cancer patients. The receptor's source is a female donor with breast cancer. Some clones in this sample may be carry-over from other donors' samples. V is TRBV2 and J is TRBJ2-3; maybe TRBD2 (6 bases). The material sequenced was axillary lymph node tissue. The CDR3 DNA sequence: TGTGCCAGCCAGGGACTCGGTGGTAGGGATACGCAGTATTTT. Its protein product is CASQGLGGRDTQYF.